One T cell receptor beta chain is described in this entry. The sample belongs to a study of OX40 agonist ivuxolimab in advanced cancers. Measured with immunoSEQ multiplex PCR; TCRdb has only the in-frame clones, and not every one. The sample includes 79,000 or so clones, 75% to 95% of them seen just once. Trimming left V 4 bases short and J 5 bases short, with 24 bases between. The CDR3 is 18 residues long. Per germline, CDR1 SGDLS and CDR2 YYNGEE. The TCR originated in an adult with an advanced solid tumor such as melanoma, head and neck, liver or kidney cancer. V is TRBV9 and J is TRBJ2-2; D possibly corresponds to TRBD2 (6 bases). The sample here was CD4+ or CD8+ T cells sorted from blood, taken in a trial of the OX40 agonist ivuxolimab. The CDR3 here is CASSPHRSGVLGTGELFF. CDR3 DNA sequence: TGTGCCAGCAGCCCTCACCGATCGGGGGTTTTGGGAACCGGGGAGCTGTTTTTT.